Given below is one T cell receptor (beta chain) in context. There is no known antigen for this receptor. No base quality information exists; no much larger clone differs at one position. The record originates from a study of T cells in Graves' hyperthyroidism and ophthalmopathy (dated by TCRdb to the late 2010s). Turning to the overall study: Peripheral blood was collected at initial diagnosis, before any treatment. To identify TCR V-J signatures that set the groups apart, the researchers used a discovery cohort of 100 or so patients, made up of fewer than 50 with Graves' ophthalmopathy and some 56 with stable Graves' hyperthyroidism. Prospective prediction of ophthalmopathy was tested in an independent validation cohort of fewer than 20 hyperthyroidism patients and 17 patients who later progressed to ophthalmopathy. The approximately 98 discovery patients were randomly divided into training and test sets at a 7:3 ratio. Thyroid tissue and blood T-cell repertoires from six Graves' hyperthyroidism patients were also compared in the study. Once sampling was done, hyperthyroidism patients were given methimazole at a starting dose of 30 mg daily, whereas ophthalmopathy patients were given high-dose intravenous methylprednisolone. According to the paper, TCR Vbeta CDR3 sequencing was carried out on approximately 140 peripheral blood samples, which came from under 50 ophthalmopathy, fewer than 80 hyperthyroidism and roughly 17 progressor patients. Beyond this particular receptor, the publication reports: Most expanded thyroid clonotypes (frequency above 0.001) were also detected in blood, a finding suggesting that blood repertoires may reflect thyroid immune responses. During validation, the model predicted progression to ophthalmopathy a median of approximately 7 months ahead of onset, with almost 71% sensitivity and almost 75% specificity. Sample size was not statistically predetermined, and blinding of investigators to group allocation was not performed. A model built on a 13 V-J signature distinguished ophthalmopathy from stable hyperthyroidism, reaching about 88% sensitivity and around 82% specificity in cross-validation and 80%/75% in testing.

Ophthalmopathy patients had moderately to severely active disease, Clinical Activity Score of at least 3, NOSPECS grade of at least 4, and duration under 3 months. Patients with uncontrolled infections, other autoimmune diseases, pregnancy or lactation were excluded. Clinical symptoms, serum thyroxine and TRAb, thyroid ultrasound, and orbital computed tomography formed the basis for the diagnoses. PBMCs were separated from about 10 ml of fresh peripheral blood using Ficoll-Paque density gradient centrifugation. Trizol reagent was used to extract total RNA, and RNA quality was then checked on an Agilent 2100 Bioanalyzer. Amplification of TCR beta CDR3 regions was carried out from RNA transcripts. For the first round of RT-PCR on the TCR CDR3, the HTBI primer set was used together with the Qiagen OneStep RT-PCR kit. The libraries were constructed in a second round of multiplex PCR and then size-selected and purified. Libraries were sequenced paired-end with 100 bp reads on an Illumina HiSeq2000. Processing in the source paper ran as follows. SOAPnuke was used to process the raw data, throwing out any read that contained adapters or uncalled bases, had a mean Phred below 15, or lacked an exact constant-primer or identifier match. High-quality paired reads were merged with COPE v1.2.5, and unique nucleotide sequences were defined as clonotypes. MiTCR v1.1 was used to align clonotypes to the IMGT TRBV, TRBD and TRBJ reference segments. The analysis included only V-J combinations with a frequency above 0.0001, which together covered 99% to 99.2% of the repertoires. A TCS score was defined as the ratio between F50 (clonal expansion) and ExV (chaos), using BLOSUM62-based TCRdist between CDR3 peptides within each V-J. Welch's t-statistics and random forest reduced fewer than 600 V-J features to 10 to 15, which were used in a naive Bayes classifier (R e1071). TCRdb reran the public reads through fastp at Q25 and MiXCR, keeping productive beta chains. CDR3 protein sequences are deduplicated, and each keeps its most common genes and DNA. The V and J calls were determined by TCRdb, not by the authors. This sample lists roughly 530,000 distinct CDR3 sequences; 17% were detected once. Of the sample, about 16% is held by the ten largest clones.

The trim is 3 bases for V and 2 bases for J, with a gap of 18 bases between the germline ends. According to the germline V gene (reference sequence), CDR1 reads LNHDA and CDR2 reads SQIVND. The CDR3 measures 17 amino acids from cysteine to phenylalanine. Only the CDR3 region is kept as DNA, spanning 51 bases read in frame from base 1. The sample was blood. This receptor was identified in a woman aged 18-29 years with Graves' ophthalmopathy. The chain uses TRBV19 and TRBJ2-3; a tentative D call is TRBD1 (7 bases match). The DNA sequence reads TGTGCCAGTAGTATGTGGTCTAGCGAGGGGGCCACAGATACGCAGTATTTT. It encodes CASSMWSSEGATDTQYF.